This T cell receptor beta chain was identified during a study of T cell repertoires in cytomegalovirus infection. Findings of the study overall: The ex vivo response showed dominance by HLA-C-restricted CMV-specific TCR beta clonotypes. Cumulative public TCR beta family frequency identified CMV carriers with the relevant HLA.

Regarding this clonotype: The antigen remains undetermined.

Per the germline V gene, CDR1 is GTSNPN and CDR2 is SVGIG (reference sequence). The CDR3 has 14 amino acids. J lost 1 base, V lost 0 bases, and 3 bases had no gene match. TCRdb re-analysed the reads in MiXCR, keeping a single row per CDR3 protein. Of about 69,000 distinct CDR3 sequences in the sample, around 27% were seen once. The sequencing here drew on CD8+ T cells from cultured PBMCs, taken from culture after CMV antigen stimulation. This rearrangement joins TRBV30 to TRBJ2-7; 7 bases agree with TRBD2. The TCR comes from a human donor in good health (CMV status not recorded). Some clones in this sample may be carry-over from other donors' samples. In DNA, the CDR3 is TGTGCCTGGAGTGTGGCTAGCGGATCCTACGAGCAGTACTTC. This gives the protein CAWSVASGSYEQYF.